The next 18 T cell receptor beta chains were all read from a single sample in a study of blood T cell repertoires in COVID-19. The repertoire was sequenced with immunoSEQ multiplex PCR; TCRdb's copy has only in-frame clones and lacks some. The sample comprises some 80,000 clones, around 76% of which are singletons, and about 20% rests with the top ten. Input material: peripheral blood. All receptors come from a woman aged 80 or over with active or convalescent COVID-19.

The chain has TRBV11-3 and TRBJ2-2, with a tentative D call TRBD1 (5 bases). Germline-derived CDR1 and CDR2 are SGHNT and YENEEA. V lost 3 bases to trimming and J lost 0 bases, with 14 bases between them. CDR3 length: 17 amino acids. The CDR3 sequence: CASSFYQGLTNTGELFF. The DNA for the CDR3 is TGTGCCAGCAGCTTTTATCAGGGTTTGACGAACACCGGGGAGCTGTTTTTT.

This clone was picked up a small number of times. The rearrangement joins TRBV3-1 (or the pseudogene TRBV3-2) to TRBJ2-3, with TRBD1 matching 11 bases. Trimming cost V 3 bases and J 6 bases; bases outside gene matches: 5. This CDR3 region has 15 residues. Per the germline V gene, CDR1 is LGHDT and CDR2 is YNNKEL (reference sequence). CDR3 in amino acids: CASSHRTGGADTQYF. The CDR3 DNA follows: TGTGCCAGCAGCCATAGGACAGGGGGCGCGGATACGCAGTATTTT.

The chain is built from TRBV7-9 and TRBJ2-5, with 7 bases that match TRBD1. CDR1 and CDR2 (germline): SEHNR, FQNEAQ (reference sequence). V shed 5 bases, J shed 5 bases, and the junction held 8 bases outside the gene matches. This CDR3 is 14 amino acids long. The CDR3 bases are TGTGCCAGCAGCCCTCGACAGGGATGGGAGACCCAGTACTTC. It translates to CASSPRQGWETQYF. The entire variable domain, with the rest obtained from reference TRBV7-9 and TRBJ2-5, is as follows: DTGVSQNPRHKITKRGQNVTFRCDPISEHNRLYWYRQTLGQGPEFLTYFQNEAQLEKSRLLSDRFSAERPKGSFSTLEIQRTEQGDSAMYLCASSPRQGWETQYFGPGTRLLVL.

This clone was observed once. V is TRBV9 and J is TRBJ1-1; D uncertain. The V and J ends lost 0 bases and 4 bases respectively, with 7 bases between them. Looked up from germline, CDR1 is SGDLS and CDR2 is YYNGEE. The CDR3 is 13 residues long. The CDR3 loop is CASSVVGSTEAFF. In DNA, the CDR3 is TGTGCCAGCAGCGTAGTTGGTAGCACTGAAGCTTTCTTT.

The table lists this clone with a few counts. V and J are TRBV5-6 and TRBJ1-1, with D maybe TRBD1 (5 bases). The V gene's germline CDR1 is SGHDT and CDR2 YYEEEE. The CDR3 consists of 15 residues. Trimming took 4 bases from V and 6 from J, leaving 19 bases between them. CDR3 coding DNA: TGTGCCAGCAGCGCTCGGGGGGAGGGATGGTCTGAAGCTTTCTTT. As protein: CASSARGEGWSEAFF.

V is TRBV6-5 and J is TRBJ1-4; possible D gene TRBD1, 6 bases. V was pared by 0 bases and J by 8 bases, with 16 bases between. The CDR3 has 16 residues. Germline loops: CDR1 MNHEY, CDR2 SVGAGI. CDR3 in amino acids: CASSYSFRGAGEKLFF. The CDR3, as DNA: TGTGCCAGCAGTTACTCGTTCCGGGGGGCGGGAGAAAAACTGTTTTTT.

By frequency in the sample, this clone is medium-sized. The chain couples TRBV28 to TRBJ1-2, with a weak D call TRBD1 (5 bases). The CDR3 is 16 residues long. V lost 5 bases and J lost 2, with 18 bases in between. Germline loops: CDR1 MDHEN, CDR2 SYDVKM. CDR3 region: CASSLLQGLRNYGYTF. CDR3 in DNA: TGTGCCAGCAGTCTCCTTCAGGGACTCAGAAACTATGGCTACACCTTC.

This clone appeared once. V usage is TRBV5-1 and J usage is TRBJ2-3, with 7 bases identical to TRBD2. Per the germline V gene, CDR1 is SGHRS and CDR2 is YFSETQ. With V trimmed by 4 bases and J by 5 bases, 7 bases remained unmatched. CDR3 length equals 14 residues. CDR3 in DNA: TGCGCCAGCAGCCGGGGAGGGGCGGAAGATACGCAGTATTTT. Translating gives CASSRGGAEDTQYF.

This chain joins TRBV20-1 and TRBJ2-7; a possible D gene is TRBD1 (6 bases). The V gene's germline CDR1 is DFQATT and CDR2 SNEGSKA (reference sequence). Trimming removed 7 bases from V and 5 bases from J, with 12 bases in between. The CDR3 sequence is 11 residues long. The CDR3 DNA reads TGCAGTGGGAACAGGGACCACGAGCAGTACTTC. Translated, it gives CSGNRDHEQYF.

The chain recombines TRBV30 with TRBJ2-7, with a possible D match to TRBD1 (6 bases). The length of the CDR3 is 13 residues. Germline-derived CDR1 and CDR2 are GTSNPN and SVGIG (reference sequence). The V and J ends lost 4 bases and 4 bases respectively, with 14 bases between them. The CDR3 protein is CAWNPPGTYEQYF. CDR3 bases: TGTGCCTGGAATCCACCGGGGACATACGAGCAGTACTTC.

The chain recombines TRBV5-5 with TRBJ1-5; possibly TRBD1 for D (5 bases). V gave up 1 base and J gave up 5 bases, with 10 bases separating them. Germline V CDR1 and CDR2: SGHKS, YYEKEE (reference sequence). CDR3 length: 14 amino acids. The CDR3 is CASSLSGRDQPQHF. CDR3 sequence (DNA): TGTGCCAGCAGCTTGTCAGGGAGGGATCAGCCCCAGCATTTT.

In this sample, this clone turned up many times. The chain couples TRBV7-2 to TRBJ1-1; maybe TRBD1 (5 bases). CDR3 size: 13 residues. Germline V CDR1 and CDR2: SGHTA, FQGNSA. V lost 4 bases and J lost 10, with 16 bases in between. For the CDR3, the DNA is TGTGCCAGCAGCTCCAGCGGGGGGATCGTAGCTTTCTTT. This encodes CASSSSGGIVAFF. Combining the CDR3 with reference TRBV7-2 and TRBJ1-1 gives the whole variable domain GAGVSQSPSNKVTEKGKDVELRCDPISGHTALYWYRQSLGQGLEFLIYFQGNSAPDKSGLPSDRFSAERTGGSVSTLTIQRTQQEDSAVYLCASSSSGGIVAFFGQGTRLTVV.

In DNA, the CDR3 is TGTGCCAGCAGTCCCCCGGGGATGCCCAATGAGCAGTTCTTC. This translates into CASSPPGMPNEQFF. The chain uses TRBV28 and TRBJ2-1, with a possible D match to TRBD2 (5 bases). The CDR3 length is 14 residues. The V gene's germline CDR1 is MDHEN and CDR2 SYDVKM. V was trimmed by 5 bases and J by 6 bases, leaving 14 bases between them.

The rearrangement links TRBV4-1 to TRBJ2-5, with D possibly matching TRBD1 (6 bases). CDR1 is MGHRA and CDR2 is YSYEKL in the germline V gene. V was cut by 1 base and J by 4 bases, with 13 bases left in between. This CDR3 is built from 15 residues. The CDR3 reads CASSQGQAAGETQYF. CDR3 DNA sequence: TGCGCCAGCAGCCAAGGACAGGCCGCGGGAGAGACCCAGTACTTC.

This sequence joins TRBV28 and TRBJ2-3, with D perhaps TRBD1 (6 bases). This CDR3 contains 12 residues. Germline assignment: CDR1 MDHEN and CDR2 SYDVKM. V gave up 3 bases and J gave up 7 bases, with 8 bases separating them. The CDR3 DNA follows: TGTGCCAGCAGTTTGGACAGTTATACGCAGTATTTT. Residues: CASSLDSYTQYF.

The CDR3 sequence is CASSQATGLGYTF. The CDR3 DNA is TGCGCCAGCAGCCAAGCCACAGGGTTGGGCTACACCTTC. The V gene is TRBV4-1, the J gene TRBJ1-2; D is possibly TRBD1 (6 bases). Germline-derived CDR1 and CDR2 are MGHRA and YSYEKL. V shed 1 base and J shed 8 bases, with 11 bases lying between them. There are 13 residues in the CDR3.

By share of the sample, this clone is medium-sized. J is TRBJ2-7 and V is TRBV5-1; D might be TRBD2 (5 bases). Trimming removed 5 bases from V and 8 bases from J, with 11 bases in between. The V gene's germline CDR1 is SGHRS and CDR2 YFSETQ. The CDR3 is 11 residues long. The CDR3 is CASREDTKQYF. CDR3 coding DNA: TGCGCCAGCAGGGAGGATACAAAGCAGTACTTC.

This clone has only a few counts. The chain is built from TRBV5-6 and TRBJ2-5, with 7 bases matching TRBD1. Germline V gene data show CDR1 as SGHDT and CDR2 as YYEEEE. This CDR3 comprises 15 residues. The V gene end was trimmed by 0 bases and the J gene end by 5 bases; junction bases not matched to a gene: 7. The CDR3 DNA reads TGTGCCAGCAGCTTGGCCGACAGGGTGGGGGAGACCCAGTACTTC. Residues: CASSLADRVGETQYF.